These 16 T cell receptor beta chains came from one sample sequenced in a study of blood T cells in healthy people across ages. Combining a sample-barcoded 5' primer with a J-beta primer mix, a second PCR ran for about 6 to 12 cycles. TCRdb used MiXCR to reprocess the 5' RACE reads, holding one entry per CDR3 protein. The data hold hundreds of thousands of distinct CDR3 sequences, with about half observed a single time. The sample taken for sequencing was blood. Receptor source: a woman aged 55-70 years in good health.

This chain uses TRBV18 with TRBJ2-7, with 8 bases lining up with TRBD1. Germline CDR1 reads KGHSH; CDR2 reads LQKENI. After removal of 6 bases from V and 6 bases from J, the junction contained 7 bases not matched to a gene. The CDR3 is 13 residues long. In DNA, the CDR3 is TGTGCCAGCTCGCCGGGACAGGCGGGCGAGCAGTACTTC. It yields the protein CASSPGQAGEQYF.

This clonotype was seen at least ten times. As DNA, the CDR3 is TGTGCCAGCAGCTGGGACACACCCTACGAGCAGTACTTC. Translated: CASSWDTPYEQYF. The chain is built from TRBV7-8 and TRBJ2-7; tentative D call: TRBD1 (6 bases). The CDR3 covers 13 residues. Germline CDR1 reads SGHVS; CDR2 reads FQNEAQ. V was pared by 4 bases and J by 2 bases, with 9 bases between.

The chain is built from TRBV4-1 and TRBJ2-7; 8 positions agree with TRBD1. From germline, CDR1 is MGHRA and CDR2 YSYEKL. V was pared by 3 bases and J by 4 bases, with 8 bases of the junction left unmatched. The CDR3 consists of 15 residues. DNA for the CDR3: TGCGCCAGCAGCCAGGACCGGGACAGGAGGTACGAGCAGTACTTC. This encodes CASSQDRDRRYEQYF.

This clonotype was counted a few times. The V call is TRBV6-5, the J call TRBJ2-1; a possible D gene is TRBD1 (6 bases). This CDR3 is built from 16 residues. The germline gives CDR1 MNHEY, CDR2 SVGAGI. With 0 bases removed from V and 2 bases from J, the gap between germline ends came to 11 bases. The CDR3 DNA sequence: TGTGCCAGCAGTTACTCGCGGCAGGGGACCTACAATGAGCAGTTCTTC. Translation: CASSYSRQGTYNEQFF.

This clonotype was seen ten or more times. The V and J genes are TRBV13 and TRBJ2-5; 13 bases are a match to TRBD2. With V trimmed by 4 bases and J by 5 bases, 4 bases remained unmatched. Per the germline V gene, CDR1 is PRHDT and CDR2 is FYEKMQ (reference sequence). The CDR3 runs to 15 residues. CDR3 DNA: TGTGCCAGCAGCTCACTAGCGGGAGGGGTTGAGACCCAGTACTTC. It specifies CASSSLAGGVETQYF.

This chain connects TRBV28 to TRBJ2-3, with a possible D match to TRBD1 (5 bases). Trimming pared 1 base from V and 2 bases from J, leaving 16 bases between. The germline CDR1 and CDR2 sequences are MDHEN and SYDVKM. The CDR3 sequence is 17 residues long. CDR3 amino acids: CASSLSWGKGPTDTQYF. The DNA of the CDR3 is TGTGCCAGCAGTTTATCATGGGGCAAGGGGCCCACAGATACGCAGTATTTT.

This clonotype occurred many times. CDR3: CASSQDTEAFF. For the CDR3, the DNA is TGTGCCAGCAGCCAAGACACTGAAGCTTTCTTT. V is TRBV4-2 and J is TRBJ1-1; D uncertain. Germline assignment: CDR1 LGHNA and CDR2 YNFKEQ. The CDR3 contains 11 residues. The V end was cut by 0 bases, the J end by 4 bases, with 0 bases between.

This clonotype was seen at least ten times. The chain couples TRBV24-1 to TRBJ1-1; D is uncertain. The CDR3 is 14 residues long. V lost 4 bases, J lost 10 bases, and 18 bases lay in between. Looked up from germline, CDR1 is KGHDR and CDR2 is SFDVKD. The CDR3 loop reads CATSDLGLFRGAFF. CDR3 coding DNA: TGTGCCACCAGTGACCTCGGCTTGTTCAGAGGAGCTTTCTTT.

J is TRBJ2-3 and V is TRBV29-1; TRBD2 might be the D (5 bases). In germline, CDR1 is SQVTM, CDR2 ANQGSEA. Trimming removed 5 bases from V and 0 bases from J, with 12 bases in between. CDR3 length: 14 amino acids. CDR3 nucleotides: TGCAGCGTTAGGCCAGCGGAAAGCACAGATACGCAGTATTTT. Translation gives CSVRPAESTDTQYF.

The CDR3, as DNA: TGTGCCACCGCGACGACAGGGAGCACAGATACGCAGTATTTT. This gives the protein CATATTGSTDTQYF. This chain links TRBV2 with TRBJ2-3, with 7 bases matching TRBD1. Germline loops: CDR1 SNHLY, CDR2 FYNNEI. V trimming: 10 bases; J trimming: 0 bases; junction bases outside the gene matches: 7. The CDR3 has 14 amino acids.

The chain uses TRBV7-2 and TRBJ2-1; 9 nucleotides align to TRBD2. The CDR3 has 17 residues. Germline CDR1 SGHTA, CDR2 FQGNSA. V gave up 3 bases and J gave up 7 bases; unmatched junction bases: 13. CDR3 protein: CASSFPPRLAGKNEQFF. CDR3 DNA: TGTGCCAGCAGCTTCCCTCCCAGGCTAGCGGGAAAGAATGAGCAGTTCTTC.

The chain has TRBV12-3 or TRBV12-4 and TRBJ2-5; no reliable D call. The J call could be wrong; TRBJ2-7 is a better fit for the DNA end. The CDR3 consists of 14 residues. The CDR3 bases are TGTGCCAGTCAGTCCAACGGAGTTTCCCACGAGCAGTACTTC. It codes for CASQSNGVSHEQYF.

The chain recombines TRBV27 with TRBJ2-1; 9 positions match TRBD1. V was clipped by 4 bases and J by 10 bases; unmatched bases: 8. This CDR3 region has 14 residues. Germline CDR1 MNHEY, CDR2 SMNVEV (reference sequence). The CDR3 region has the DNA TGTGCCAGCAGTTCCGGGACAGGGATTAAGGAGCAGTTCTTC. Translation: CASSSGTGIKEQFF.

This clonotype appeared once. This chain uses TRBV30 with TRBJ2-1, with 14 bases identical to TRBD2. The germline CDR1 and CDR2 sequences are GTSNPN and SVGIG (reference sequence). Trimming removed 0 bases from V and 4 bases from J; junction bases left unmatched: 5. The CDR3 length is 17 residues. Written as DNA, the CDR3 is TGTGCCTGGAGTGTAGGGACTAGCGGGAGTCAGTACAATGAGCAGTTCTTC. Translating it yields CAWSVGTSGSQYNEQFF.

The chain is built from TRBV7-9 and TRBJ2-2; D is uncertain. In germline, CDR1 is SEHNR, CDR2 FQNEAQ (reference sequence). V was shortened by 4 bases and J by 2 bases, with 11 bases between the two germline ends. The CDR3 is made up of 15 amino acids. The CDR3 nucleotides are TGTGCCAGCAGCTCTCGGACGGTCAACACCGGGGAGCTGTTTTTT. This codes for CASSSRTVNTGELFF.

This clonotype turned up a few times. This chain links TRBV27 with TRBJ2-6; maybe TRBD1 (6 bases). This CDR3 is built from 17 residues. CDR1 is MNHEY and CDR2 is SMNVEV in the germline V gene (reference sequence). The V and J ends lost 5 bases and 1 base respectively, with 15 bases between them. CDR3 coding DNA: TGTGCCAGCAGTCGCCCACTCACAGGGTCTGGGGCCAACGTCCTGACTTTC. Translation gives CASSRPLTGSGANVLTF.